The 21 T cell receptor beta chains below all came from one sample that was sequenced in a study of blood T cell repertoires in COVID-19. The table came from immunoSEQ multiplex PCR; TCRdb's copy has only in-frame clones and leaves some out. The sample has around 290,000 clones; approximately 88% are singletons. The sample comprised PBMCs or T cells enriched from blood (not recorded which). These receptor sequences come from a woman in her twenties or thirties who had recovered from COVID-19.

The V and J genes are TRBV25-1 and TRBJ2-5, with D possibly TRBD1 on 6 matching bases. The germline CDR1 and CDR2 sequences are MGHDK and SYGVNS. Trimming cost V 5 bases and J 1 base, with 17 bases left between them. The CDR3 contains 16 residues. In DNA form, the CDR3 reads TGTGCCAGCAGTAGGGGACACGGGGTAGCCCAAGAGACCCAGTACTTC. Encoded protein: CASSRGHGVAQETQYF.

V gene TRBV10-3 combines with J gene TRBJ1-3; 8 nucleotides match TRBD1. Trimming took 10 bases from V and 1 from J; bases not matched to a gene: 3. Germline loops: CDR1 ENHRY, CDR2 SYGVKD. The CDR3 runs 13 residues. CDR3 in amino acids: CATGQVSGNTIYF. CDR3 bases: TGTGCCACGGGACAGGTTTCTGGAAACACCATATATTTT.

The chain uses TRBV28 and TRBJ1-5; perhaps TRBD1 as D (6 bases). Trimming cost V 6 bases and J 3 bases, with 15 bases left between them. This CDR3 is built from 15 residues. Germline V gene lookup returns CDR1 MDHEN and CDR2 SYDVKM. The CDR3 nucleotides are TGTGCCAGCAGCCTAGACACAGGGCTCAATCAGCCCCAGCATTTT. As protein: CASSLDTGLNQPQHF.

V gene TRBV7-9 combines with J gene TRBJ1-2; possible D gene TRBD1, 6 bases. Germline-derived CDR1 and CDR2 are SEHNR and FQNEAQ (reference sequence). The length of the CDR3 is 12 residues. The V end was cut by 5 bases, the J end by 8 bases, with 12 bases between. In DNA form, the CDR3 reads TGTGCCAGCAGCGATATTGGACAGGGCTACACCTTC. It yields the protein CASSDIGQGYTF.

As regards this clone: The same CDR3 arises from other DNA sequences in this sample as well. The chain links TRBV5-1 to TRBJ1-5; a possible D gene is TRBD1 (5 bases). Germline loops: CDR1 SGHRS, CDR2 YFSETQ. CDR3 length: 14 amino acids. The V end was cut by 5 bases, the J end by 5 bases, with 14 bases between. CDR3 nucleotide sequence: TGCGCCAGCAGTAGCGGGACGCCGGATCAGCCCCAGCATTTT. Its protein is CASSSGTPDQPQHF.

V gene TRBV4-1 combines with J gene TRBJ1-2, with TRBD1 matching over 9 bases. Germline V gene sequence: CDR1 MGHRA, CDR2 YSYEKL. V shed 1 base, J shed 7 bases, and the junction held 10 bases outside the gene matches. The CDR3 is made up of 16 amino acids. This CDR3 is CASSQASIQGAGGYTF. The CDR3 nucleotides read TGCGCCAGCAGCCAAGCTTCGATACAGGGGGCGGGTGGCTACACCTTC.

This clone showed up just once. This chain joins TRBV7-3 and TRBJ2-2; 7 nucleotides agree with TRBD2. V trimming: 1 base; J trimming: 7 bases; junction bases outside the gene matches: 6. CDR3 length: 15 amino acids. Looked up from germline, CDR1 is SGHTA and CDR2 is FQGTGA. The CDR3 DNA follows: TGTGCCAGCAGCTTAAGGGAGGGAGCAGGCGGGGAGCTGTTTTTT. Its translation: CASSLREGAGGELFF.

The gene calls are TRBV20-1 and TRBJ2-1, with unresolved D. Germline CDR1 DFQATT, CDR2 SNEGSKA (reference sequence). The length of the CDR3 is 11 residues. The V and J ends lost 3 bases and 10 bases respectively, with 10 bases between them. The CDR3 DNA sequence: TGCAGTGCTAGGGCAGGCAGGGAGCAGTTCTTC. Its translation is CSARAGREQFF.

DNA for the CDR3: TGTGCCAGCAGGACAGGGACCAACTCTGGAAACACCATATATTTT. Translating gives CASRTGTNSGNTIYF. The chain links TRBV6-5 to TRBJ1-3, with 7 bases aligning to TRBD1. J gave up 0 bases and V 6 bases, and 5 bases lay outside the gene matches. CDR3 size: 15 residues. In germline, CDR1 is MNHEY, CDR2 SVGAGI.

The rearrangement links TRBV6-2 or TRBV6-3 to TRBJ1-1, with 11 bases fitting TRBD1. Germline V gene lookup returns CDR1 MNHEY and CDR2 SVGEGT. V lost 0 bases, J lost 5 bases, and 14 bases stayed unmatched. CDR3 length: 19 amino acids. CDR3 in amino acids: CASSYSRGADRGPWTEAFF. The CDR3 nucleotides are TGTGCCAGCAGTTACTCGAGAGGGGCGGACAGGGGGCCATGGACTGAAGCTTTCTTT.

This chain uses TRBV9 with TRBJ2-3; 7 nucleotides match TRBD1. V trimming: 3 bases; J trimming: 2 bases; junction bases outside the gene matches: 9. The CDR3 is made up of 16 amino acids. The germline V gene encodes CDR1 SGDLS and CDR2 YYNGEE. Here the CDR3 DNA reads TGTGCCAGCAGCGCTCTGACAGGGACATACACAGATACGCAGTATTTT. Protein: CASSALTGTYTDTQYF.

This clone was recorded only once. J is TRBJ1-1 and V is TRBV27, with 7 positions matching TRBD1. V lost 5 bases, J lost 1 base, and 4 bases stayed unmatched. The CDR3 is 14 residues long. The germline CDR1 and CDR2 sequences are MNHEY and SMNVEV (reference sequence). For the CDR3, the DNA is TGTGCCAGCAGTCCTCGGGACAGGAACACTGAAGCTTTCTTT. Translating gives CASSPRDRNTEAFF.

In nucleotides, the CDR3 is TGTGCCAGCAGCCGCATGCGAACCTACGAGCAGTACTTC. The encoded protein is CASSRMRTYEQYF. This chain uses TRBV3-1 (or the pseudogene TRBV3-2) with TRBJ2-7, with unresolved D. Between the trimmed V and J ends, which lost 4 bases and 2 bases, there was a span of 9 bases. Germline V gene data show CDR1 as LGHDT and CDR2 as YNNKEL (reference sequence). The CDR3 is 13 amino acids.

This chain uses TRBV30 with TRBJ1-2, with D possibly being TRBD1 (5 bases). Germline CDR1 is GTSNPN and CDR2 is SVGIG (reference sequence). The V and J ends lost 4 bases and 8 bases respectively, with 20 bases between them. The CDR3 runs to 14 residues. For the CDR3, the DNA is TGTGCCTGGACCATTTCTGGGACTCCGCGAGGCTACACCTTC. It translates to CAWTISGTPRGYTF. Complete variable domain (other parts from reference TRBV30 and TRBJ1-2): SQTIHQWPATLVQPVGSPLSLECTVEGTSNPNLYWYRQAAGRGLQLLFYSVGIGQISSEVPQNLSASRPQDRQFILSSKKLLLSDSGFYLCAWTISGTPRGYTFGSGTRLTVV.

The chain uses TRBV28 and TRBJ2-1; 7 nucleotides align to TRBD1. The CDR3 sequence is 14 residues long. The germline V gene encodes CDR1 MDHEN and CDR2 SYDVKM. The V and J ends lost 5 bases and 7 bases, in that order; junction bases with no gene match: 8. The CDR3 sequence is CASSPLRDRNEQFF. In DNA, the CDR3 is TGTGCCAGCAGTCCTCTCCGGGACAGAAATGAGCAGTTCTTC.

This clone was seen only a few times. V gene TRBV5-5 combines with J gene TRBJ1-2; possibly TRBD1 for D (5 bases). This CDR3 is built from 15 residues. V was shortened by 4 bases and J by 6 bases, with 19 bases between the two germline ends. Germline V CDR1 and CDR2: SGHKS, YYEKEE (reference sequence). The CDR3 region is CASSATGGGLDGYTF. The CDR3 region has the DNA TGTGCCAGCAGCGCCACCGGGGGGGGGTTGGATGGCTACACCTTC.

This clone appeared once. The V and J genes are TRBV5-4 and TRBJ2-2; D is ambiguous. The CDR3 runs to 13 residues. Germline V gene sequence: CDR1 SGHNT, CDR2 YYREEE (reference sequence). Trimming took off 5 bases at V and 7 bases at J, with 12 bases between the two ends. Written as DNA, the CDR3 is TGTGCCAGCAGAACAAACACGGGCGGGGAGCTGTTTTTT. It specifies CASRTNTGGELFF. The complete variable domain, with remaining parts taken from reference TRBV5-4 and TRBJ2-2, reads ETGVTQSPTHLIKTRGQQVTLRCSSQSGHNTVSWYQQALGQGPQFIFQYYREEENGRGNFPPRFSGLQFPNYSSELNVNALELDDSALYLCASRTNTGGELFFGEGSRLTVL.

This clone appeared a single time. The rearrangement joins TRBV2 to TRBJ1-2; possible D gene TRBD1, 5 bases. The ends were cut back, 10 bases at V and 6 bases at J, with 12 bases in the middle. The CDR3 covers 11 residues. Germline V gene sequence: CDR1 SNHLY, CDR2 FYNNEI. CDR3 in DNA: TGTGCCACCAGGCGGGGGGATGGCTACACCTTC. It translates to CATRRGDGYTF.

This sequence joins TRBV6-5 and TRBJ1-2; D may be TRBD1 (6 bases). The length of the CDR3 is 13 residues. Between the trimmed V and J ends, which lost 6 bases and 0 bases, there was a span of 8 bases. Germline-derived CDR1 and CDR2 are MNHEY and SVGAGI. CDR3 nucleotide sequence: TGTGCCAGCAGACAGGGAGCTAACTATGGCTACACCTTC. Encoded protein: CASRQGANYGYTF.

This clone was observed a handful of times. The chain has TRBV7-9 and TRBJ2-1; D unclear. CDR1 is SEHNR and CDR2 is FQNEAQ in the germline V gene (reference sequence). The V end was cut by 6 bases, the J end by 6 bases, with 24 bases between. The CDR3 contains 17 residues. The DNA for the CDR3 is TGTGCCAGCAGAGCCCCGCGGAGCCGGAAATCAAGCAATGAGCAGTTCTTC. Residues: CASRAPRSRKSSNEQFF. The whole variable domain, filled in from reference TRBV7-9 and TRBJ2-1, reads DTGVSQNPRHKITKRGQNVTFRCDPISEHNRLYWYRQTLGQGPEFLTYFQNEAQLEKSRLLSDRFSAERPKGSFSTLEIQRTEQGDSAMYLCASRAPRSRKSSNEQFFGPGTRLTVL.

The chain combines TRBV3-1 (or the pseudogene TRBV3-2) with TRBJ2-5; possible D gene TRBD1, 5 bases. Germline CDR1 LGHDT, CDR2 YNNKEL (reference sequence). This CDR3 is built from 17 residues. V shed 1 base and J shed 2 bases, with 17 bases lying between them. The CDR3 sequence: CASSQAPWGGVQETQYF. DNA for the CDR3: TGTGCCAGCAGCCAAGCCCCGTGGGGCGGCGTACAAGAGACCCAGTACTTC.